The 17 T cell receptor beta chains given below trace back to one sample, sequenced in a study of PD-L1 blockade in urothelial cancer. Repertoires were generated with immunoSEQ multiplex PCR, while TCRdb's copy carries only in-frame clones and drops some. The repertoire holds tens of thousands of clones, with 84% as singletons. The sample consisted of PBMCs, taken around atezolizumab (anti-PD-L1) treatment. The receptors come from a man between 40 and 49 years old with urothelial cancer.

The chain carries TRBV4-2 and TRBJ2-3, with 8 bases lining up with TRBD2. The V gene's germline CDR1 is LGHNA and CDR2 YNFKEQ. The CDR3 contains 15 residues. The trim removed 1 base at V and 5 bases at J, leaving 5 bases unmatched. Here the CDR3 DNA reads TGTGCCAGCAGCCAAGCCGGGAGGGCCGAAGATACGCAGTATTTT. Its protein is CASSQAGRAEDTQYF.

The V and J genes are TRBV7-3 and TRBJ2-1; the match to TRBD2 covers 15 bases. V lost 5 bases and J lost 9; bases outside the gene matches: 11. The CDR3 loop spans 17 amino acids. Germline V gene sequence: CDR1 SGHTA, CDR2 FQGTGA. CDR3 sequence: CASSLSPGLAGGGEQFF. CDR3 in DNA: TGTGCCAGCAGCCTATCTCCGGGACTAGCGGGAGGCGGTGAGCAGTTCTTC.

The gene calls are TRBV18 and TRBJ2-2, with 9 positions matching TRBD1. V gave up 7 bases and J gave up 0 bases; unmatched junction bases: 3. CDR3 length equals 15 residues. CDR1 is KGHSH, CDR2 LQKENI, per germline. The CDR3 reads CASYTGGTNTGELFF. Written as DNA, the CDR3 is TGTGCCAGCTATACAGGGGGCACGAACACCGGGGAGCTGTTTTTT.

The gene calls are TRBV19 and TRBJ1-4; D is unclear. The CDR3 runs 14 residues. V lost 7 bases and J lost 7, with 16 bases in between. Germline CDR1 is LNHDA and CDR2 is SQIVND (reference sequence). CDR3 sequence: CASKPGNLPEKLFF. As DNA, the CDR3 is TGTGCCAGTAAACCGGGGAATCTTCCTGAAAAACTGTTTTTT.

This chain connects TRBV5-4 to TRBJ1-1; D remains ambiguous. CDR1 is SGHNT and CDR2 is YYREEE in the germline V gene (reference sequence). The V end was cut by 4 bases, the J end by 2 bases, with 12 bases between. The CDR3 is 14 residues long. The CDR3 is CASSQPSLNTEAFF. CDR3 nucleotide sequence: TGTGCCAGCAGCCAACCTTCACTTAACACTGAAGCTTTCTTT.

This clone was observed a handful of times. The V call is TRBV6-1, the J call TRBJ1-2; maybe TRBD1 (5 bases). The CDR3 spans 13 residues. Germline loops: CDR1 MNHNS, CDR2 SASEGT. Trimming pared 5 bases from V and 6 bases from J, leaving 13 bases between. The CDR3 protein is CASSTTGGNGYTF. The CDR3 DNA follows: TGTGCCAGCAGTACAACCGGGGGGAATGGCTACACCTTC.

The chain carries TRBV28 and TRBJ1-1, with 7 positions matching TRBD1. The trim removed 6 bases at V and 12 bases at J, leaving 22 bases unmatched. Germline CDR1 MDHEN, CDR2 SYDVKM. The CDR3 spans 16 residues. The CDR3 loop reads CASRVPPGQLTTQTFF. The CDR3 DNA reads TGTGCCAGCAGGGTTCCACCGGGACAGCTAACCACGCAGACTTTCTTT.

J is TRBJ2-5 and V is TRBV14; TRBD1 matches at 10 bases. CDR3 length: 16 residues. V gave up 0 bases and J gave up 5 bases; unmatched junction bases: 6. Germline CDR1 and CDR2: SGHDN and FVKESK. The CDR3 coding sequence is TGTGCCAGCAGCCAAGAGACAGGGGGCCCTTGGGAGACCCAGTACTTC. Translated, it gives CASSQETGGPWETQYF.

The rearrangement uses TRBV7-2 and TRBJ2-6; a possible D gene is TRBD1 (6 bases). The CDR3 totals 12 residues. V was trimmed by 3 bases and J by 13 bases, leaving 10 bases between them. The germline CDR1 and CDR2 sequences are SGHTA and FQGNSA. The chain's CDR3 is CASSLRQGVLTF. CDR3 DNA: TGTGCCAGCAGCTTGAGGCAGGGGGTCCTGACTTTC.

The chain couples TRBV6-5 to TRBJ1-2, with unresolved D. Germline V lookup: CDR1 MNHEY, CDR2 SVGAGI. Trimming removed 6 bases at V and 1 base at J, with 3 bases between. The CDR3 covers 11 residues. The DNA of the CDR3 is TGTGCCAGCAGGTATAACTATGGCTACACCTTC. This codes for CASRYNYGYTF.

This chain links TRBV11-2 with TRBJ2-7; 10 bases match TRBD2. With 4 bases clipped from V and 2 bases from J, the junction kept 5 bases outside the gene matches. This CDR3 has 15 amino acids. In germline, CDR1 is SGHAT, CDR2 FQNNGV. Here the CDR3 reads CASSSIAGGPYEQYF. CDR3 bases: TGTGCCAGCAGCTCAATAGCGGGAGGACCCTACGAGCAGTACTTC.

This chain connects TRBV30 to TRBJ2-7; D may be TRBD2 (6 bases). The CDR3 runs to 15 residues. Trimming stripped 0 bases from V and 2 bases from J, with 14 bases between. Looked up from germline, CDR1 is GTSNPN and CDR2 is SVGIG (reference sequence). CDR3 residues: CAWSVRGFLAYEQYF. CDR3 sequence (DNA): TGTGCCTGGAGTGTACGGGGGTTTTTGGCCTACGAGCAGTACTTC.

The genes are TRBV4-1 and TRBJ2-7; 10 positions match TRBD2. Trimming took 4 bases from V and 6 from J; bases not matched to a gene: 12. The length of the CDR3 is 16 residues. Per germline, CDR1 MGHRA and CDR2 YSYEKL. For the CDR3, the DNA is TGCGCCAGCAGCCCGGCGGTAGGTCTAGCGGGAGTCGAGCAGTACTTC. Its protein is CASSPAVGLAGVEQYF.

The V and J genes are TRBV9 and TRBJ2-2; 13 bases fit TRBD2. The germline V gene encodes CDR1 SGDLS and CDR2 YYNGEE. With V trimmed by 3 bases and J by 7 bases, 0 bases remained unmatched. The CDR3 loop spans 14 amino acids. CDR3 bases: TGTGCCAGCAGCGGACTAGCGGGGGGCGGGGAGCTGTTTTTT. It translates to CASSGLAGGGELFF.

The CDR3 loop is CACRKEGTDTQYF. CDR3 DNA: TGTGCCTGCCGTAAGGAGGGCACAGATACGCAGTATTTT. V usage is TRBV30 and J usage is TRBJ2-3; D might be TRBD2 (5 bases). V was cut by 6 bases and J by 1 base, with 11 bases left in between. The germline CDR1 and CDR2 sequences are GTSNPN and SVGIG (reference sequence). The CDR3 consists of 13 residues.

The J gene is TRBJ1-2, the V gene TRBV11-2, with D unresolved. The V end lost 1 base, the J end lost 6 bases, and 27 bases lay between the germline ends. Germline CDR1 and CDR2: SGHAT and FQNNGV. CDR3 size: 19 residues. The CDR3 sequence: CASSLASGLNPGGGNGYTF. The CDR3 DNA reads as TGTGCCAGCAGCTTAGCCAGTGGGCTCAACCCTGGAGGTGGAAATGGCTACACCTTC.

The chain carries TRBV28 and TRBJ2-1, with 9 bases aligning to TRBD1. CDR1 is MDHEN, CDR2 SYDVKM, per germline. V was clipped by 4 bases and J by 7 bases; unmatched bases: 5. CDR3 length: 14 amino acids. The CDR3 nucleotides read TGTGCCAGCAGTTCTACCGGGACAGGGAATGAGCAGTTCTTC. Its protein is CASSSTGTGNEQFF.